The 4 T cell receptor beta chains given below trace back to one sample, sequenced in a study of Graves' ophthalmopathy and Graves' hyperthyroidism. RNA transcripts were the source from which TCR beta CDR3 regions were amplified. HTBI primers primed a first-round RT-PCR, and a second-round multiplex PCR followed. MiXCR was run by TCRdb on the multiplex PCR reads, yielding one entry per CDR3 protein. The sample holds over a million distinct CDR3 sequences; less than 45% are singletons and the top ten take over 8.5%. Sequencing was performed on peripheral blood or thyroid tissue (not recorded which). Receptors originate from an adult man with Graves' hyperthyroidism.

This chain joins TRBV20-1 and TRBJ1-1; TRBD1 aligns across 10 bases. Germline V gives CDR1 DFQATT, CDR2 SNEGSKA (reference sequence). The CDR3 length is 13 residues. V was clipped by 6 bases and J by 5 bases; unmatched bases: 6. The CDR3 protein is CSAGDRGGTEAFF. The DNA of the CDR3 is TGCAGTGCAGGGGACAGGGGAGGGACTGAAGCTTTCTTT.

This clonotype was detected once. The rearrangement joins TRBV7-2 to TRBJ2-7; D possibly corresponds to TRBD1 (6 bases). V was cut by 5 bases and J by 2 bases, with 25 bases left in between. Germline CDR1 is SGHTA and CDR2 is FQGNSA. This CDR3 region has 18 residues. CDR3 in amino acids: CASSQDGPGWGPPYEQYF. CDR3 DNA: TGTGCCAGCAGCCAAGACGGGCCCGGGTGGGGGCCTCCCTACGAGCAGTACTTC.

A few counts support this clonotype. The V and J genes are TRBV12-3 or TRBV12-4 and TRBJ1-2; 8 bases align to TRBD1. Germline trimming cut 4 bases from V and 4 bases from J; bases unmatched to any gene: 8. The CDR3 sequence is 15 residues long. The CDR3 DNA is TGTGCCAGCAGTTCCGGACAGGGAGTGTCCTATGGCTACACCTTC. Residues: CASSSGQGVSYGYTF.

This clonotype was detected only a few times. V usage is TRBV2 and J usage is TRBJ2-5; the D gene is possibly TRBD2 (6 bases). The V end lost 8 bases, the J end lost 5 bases, and 18 bases lay between the germline ends. This CDR3 is 14 amino acids long. From germline, CDR1 is SNHLY and CDR2 FYNNEI. CDR3 protein: CASFRGGPGETQYF. The DNA of the CDR3 is TGTGCCAGCTTTCGAGGAGGGCCGGGGGAGACCCAGTACTTC.